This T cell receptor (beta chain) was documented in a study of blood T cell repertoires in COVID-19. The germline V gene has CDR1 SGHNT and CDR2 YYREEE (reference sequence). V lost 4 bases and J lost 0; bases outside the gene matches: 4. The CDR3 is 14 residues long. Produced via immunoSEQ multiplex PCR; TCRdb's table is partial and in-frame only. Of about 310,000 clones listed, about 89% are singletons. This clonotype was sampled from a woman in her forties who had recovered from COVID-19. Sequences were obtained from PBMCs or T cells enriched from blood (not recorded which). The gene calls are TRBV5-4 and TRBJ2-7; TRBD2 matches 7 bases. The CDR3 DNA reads TGTGCCAGCAGCCTACTAGCGAACTCCTACGAGCAGTACTTC. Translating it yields CASSLLANSYEQYF.